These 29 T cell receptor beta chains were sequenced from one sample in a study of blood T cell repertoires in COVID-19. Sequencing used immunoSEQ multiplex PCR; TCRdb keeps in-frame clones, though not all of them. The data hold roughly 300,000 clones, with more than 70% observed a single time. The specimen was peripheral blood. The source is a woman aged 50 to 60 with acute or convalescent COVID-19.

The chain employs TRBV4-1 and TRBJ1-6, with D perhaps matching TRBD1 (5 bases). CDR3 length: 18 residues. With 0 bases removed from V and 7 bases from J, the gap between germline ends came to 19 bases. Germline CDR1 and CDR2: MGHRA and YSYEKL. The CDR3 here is CASSQDGRGIRSNSPLHF. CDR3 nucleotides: TGCGCCAGCAGCCAAGATGGCCGGGGGATACGTTCAAATTCACCCCTCCACTTT.

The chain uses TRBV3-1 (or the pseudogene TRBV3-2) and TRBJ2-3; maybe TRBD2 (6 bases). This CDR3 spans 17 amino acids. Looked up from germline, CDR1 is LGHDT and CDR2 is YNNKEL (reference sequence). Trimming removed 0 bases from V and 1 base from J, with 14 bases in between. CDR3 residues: CASSQDRAGARTDTQYF. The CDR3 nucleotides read TGTGCCAGCAGCCAAGATCGAGCGGGCGCTCGCACAGATACGCAGTATTTT.

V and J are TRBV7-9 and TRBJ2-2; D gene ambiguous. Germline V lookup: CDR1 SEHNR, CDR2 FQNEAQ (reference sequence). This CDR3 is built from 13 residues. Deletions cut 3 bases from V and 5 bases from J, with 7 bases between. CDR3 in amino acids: CASSFPYTGELFF. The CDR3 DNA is TGTGCCAGCAGCTTTCCTTATACCGGGGAGCTGTTTTTT.

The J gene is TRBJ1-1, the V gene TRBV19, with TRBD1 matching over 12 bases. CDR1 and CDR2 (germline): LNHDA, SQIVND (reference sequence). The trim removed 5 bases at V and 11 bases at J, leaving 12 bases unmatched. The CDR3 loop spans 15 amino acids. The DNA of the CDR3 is TGTGCCAGTAGTCAGTCCGGGACAGGGGGCCTAGGGGCTTTCTTT. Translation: CASSQSGTGGLGAFF.

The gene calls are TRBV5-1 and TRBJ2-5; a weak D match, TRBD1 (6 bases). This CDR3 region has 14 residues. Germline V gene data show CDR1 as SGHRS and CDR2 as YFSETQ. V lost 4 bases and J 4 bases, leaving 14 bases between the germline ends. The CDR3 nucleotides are TGCGCCAGCAGCGGACAGTTACCGGCAGAGACCCAGTACTTC. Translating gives CASSGQLPAETQYF.

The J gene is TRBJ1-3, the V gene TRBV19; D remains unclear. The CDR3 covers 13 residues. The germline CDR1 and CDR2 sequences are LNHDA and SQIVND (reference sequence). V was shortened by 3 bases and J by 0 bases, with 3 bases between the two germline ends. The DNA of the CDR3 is TGTGCCAGTAGTATCAGCTCTGGAAACACCATATATTTT. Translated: CASSISSGNTIYF.

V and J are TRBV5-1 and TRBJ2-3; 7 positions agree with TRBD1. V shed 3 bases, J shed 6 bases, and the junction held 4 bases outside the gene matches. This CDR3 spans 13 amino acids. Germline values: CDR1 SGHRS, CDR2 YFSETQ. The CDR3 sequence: CASSYLQGDTQYF. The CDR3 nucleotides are TGCGCCAGCAGCTATTTACAGGGGGATACGCAGTATTTT.

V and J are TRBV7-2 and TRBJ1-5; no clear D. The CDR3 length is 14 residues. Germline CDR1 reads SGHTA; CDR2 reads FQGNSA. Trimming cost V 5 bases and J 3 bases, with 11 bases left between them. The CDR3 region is CASSLTRDNQPQHF. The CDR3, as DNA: TGTGCCAGCAGCCTAACACGGGACAATCAGCCCCAGCATTTT.

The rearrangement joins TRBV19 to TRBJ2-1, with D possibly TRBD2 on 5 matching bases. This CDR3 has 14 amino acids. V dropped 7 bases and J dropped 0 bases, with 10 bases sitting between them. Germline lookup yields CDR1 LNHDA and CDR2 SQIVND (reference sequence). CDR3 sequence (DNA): TGTGCCAGTACTCTACGGGGCTCCTACAATGAGCAGTTCTTC. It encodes CASTLRGSYNEQFF.

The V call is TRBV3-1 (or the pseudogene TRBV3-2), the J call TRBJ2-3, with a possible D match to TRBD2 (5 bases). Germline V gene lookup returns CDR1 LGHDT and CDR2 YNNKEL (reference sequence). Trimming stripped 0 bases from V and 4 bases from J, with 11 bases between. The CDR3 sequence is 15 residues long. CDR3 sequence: CASSQDALGADTQYF. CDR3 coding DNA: TGTGCCAGCAGCCAAGATGCGCTGGGAGCAGATACGCAGTATTTT.

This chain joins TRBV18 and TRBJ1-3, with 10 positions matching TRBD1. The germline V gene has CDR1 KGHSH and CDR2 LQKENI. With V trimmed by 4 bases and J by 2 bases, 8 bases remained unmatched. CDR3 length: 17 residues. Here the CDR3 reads CASSLSRTGGTGNTIYF. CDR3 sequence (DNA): TGTGCCAGCTCACTCTCTCGGACAGGGGGGACTGGAAACACCATATATTTT.

The CDR3 protein is CASSLGQGSRGYTF. The CDR3 nucleotides read TGTGCCAGCAGTTTAGGTCAGGGTTCTCGCGGCTACACCTTC. The chain carries TRBV28 and TRBJ1-2; weak D call: TRBD1 (5 bases). The V gene lost 2 bases and the J gene lost 8 bases, with 15 bases spanning the gap. Germline CDR1 and CDR2: MDHEN and SYDVKM. This CDR3 contains 14 residues.

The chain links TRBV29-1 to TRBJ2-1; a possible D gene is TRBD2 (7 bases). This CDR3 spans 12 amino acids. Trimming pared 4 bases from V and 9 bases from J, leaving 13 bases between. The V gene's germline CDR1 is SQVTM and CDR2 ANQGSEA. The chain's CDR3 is CSVVRGAGEQFF. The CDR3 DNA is TGCAGCGTTGTCCGGGGGGCAGGTGAGCAGTTCTTC.

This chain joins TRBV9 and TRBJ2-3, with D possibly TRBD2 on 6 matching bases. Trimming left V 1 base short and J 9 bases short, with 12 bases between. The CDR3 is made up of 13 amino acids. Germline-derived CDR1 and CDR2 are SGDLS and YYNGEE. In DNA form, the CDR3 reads TGTGCCAGCAGCGTACAGGCTAGCGCAACGCAGTATTTT. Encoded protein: CASSVQASATQYF.

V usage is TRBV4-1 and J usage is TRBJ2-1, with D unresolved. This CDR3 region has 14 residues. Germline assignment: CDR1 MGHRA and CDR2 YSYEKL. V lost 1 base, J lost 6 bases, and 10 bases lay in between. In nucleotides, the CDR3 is TGCGCCAGCAGCCAAGTTACAGCTATCAATGAGCAGTTCTTC. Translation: CASSQVTAINEQFF.

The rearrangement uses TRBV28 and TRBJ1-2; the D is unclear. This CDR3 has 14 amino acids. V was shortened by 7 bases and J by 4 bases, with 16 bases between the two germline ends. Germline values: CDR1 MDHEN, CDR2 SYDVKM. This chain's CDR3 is CASTRAELGYGYTF. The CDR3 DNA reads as TGTGCCAGCACCCGTGCGGAGCTGGGCTATGGCTACACCTTC.

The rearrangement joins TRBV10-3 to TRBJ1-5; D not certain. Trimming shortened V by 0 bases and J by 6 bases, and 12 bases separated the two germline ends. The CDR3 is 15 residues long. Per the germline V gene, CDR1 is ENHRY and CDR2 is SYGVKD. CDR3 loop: CAISESQTDLQPQHF. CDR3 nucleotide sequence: TGTGCCATCAGTGAGTCACAGACGGATCTTCAGCCCCAGCATTTT.

The CDR3 DNA is TGTGCCATCAGTGATAGCCATGAGCAGTTCTTC. Amino acids: CAISDSHEQFF. This rearrangement joins TRBV10-3 to TRBJ2-1, with D uncertain. Trimming stripped 3 bases from V and 8 bases from J, with 5 bases between. CDR3 length: 11 residues. Per the germline V gene, CDR1 is ENHRY and CDR2 is SYGVKD.

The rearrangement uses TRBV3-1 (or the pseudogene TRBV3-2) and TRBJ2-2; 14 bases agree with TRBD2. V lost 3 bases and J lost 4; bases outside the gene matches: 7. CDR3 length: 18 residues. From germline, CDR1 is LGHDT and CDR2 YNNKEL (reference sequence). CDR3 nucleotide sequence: TGTGCCAGCAGCCAGGGACTAGCGGGGGCCGGGGGCACCGGGGAGCTGTTTTTT. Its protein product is CASSQGLAGAGGTGELFF.

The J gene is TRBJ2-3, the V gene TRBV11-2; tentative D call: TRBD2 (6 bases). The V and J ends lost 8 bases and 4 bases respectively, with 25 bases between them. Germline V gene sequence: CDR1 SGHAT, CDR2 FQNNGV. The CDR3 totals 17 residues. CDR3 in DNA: TGTGCCAGCTTCCAAAAGGGGCTAGCGAAGAGTCCAGATACGCAGTATTTT. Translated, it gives CASFQKGLAKSPDTQYF.

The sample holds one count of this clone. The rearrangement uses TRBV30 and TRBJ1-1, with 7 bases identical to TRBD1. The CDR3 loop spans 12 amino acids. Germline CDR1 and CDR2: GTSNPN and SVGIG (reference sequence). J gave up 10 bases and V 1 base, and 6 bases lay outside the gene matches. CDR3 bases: TGTGCCTGGAGTGCCAGACAGGGAAGAGCTTTCTTT. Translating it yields CAWSARQGRAFF. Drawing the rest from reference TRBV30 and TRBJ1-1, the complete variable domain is SQTIHQWPATLVQPVGSPLSLECTVEGTSNPNLYWYRQAAGRGLQLLFYSVGIGQISSEVPQNLSASRPQDRQFILSSKKLLLSDSGFYLCAWSARQGRAFFGQGTRLTVV.

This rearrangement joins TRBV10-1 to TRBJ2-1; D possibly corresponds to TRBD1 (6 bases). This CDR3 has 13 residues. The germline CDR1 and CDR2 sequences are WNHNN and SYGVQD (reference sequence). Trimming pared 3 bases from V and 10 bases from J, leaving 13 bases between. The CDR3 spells CASSEGQGMEQFF. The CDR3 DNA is TGCGCCAGCAGTGAAGGGCAGGGGATGGAGCAGTTCTTC.

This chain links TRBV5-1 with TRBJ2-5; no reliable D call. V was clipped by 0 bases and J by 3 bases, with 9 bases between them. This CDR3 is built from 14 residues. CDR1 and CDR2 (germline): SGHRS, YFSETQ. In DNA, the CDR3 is TGCGCCAGCAGCTTGGGTTTTACAGAAGAGACCCAGTACTTC. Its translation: CASSLGFTEETQYF.

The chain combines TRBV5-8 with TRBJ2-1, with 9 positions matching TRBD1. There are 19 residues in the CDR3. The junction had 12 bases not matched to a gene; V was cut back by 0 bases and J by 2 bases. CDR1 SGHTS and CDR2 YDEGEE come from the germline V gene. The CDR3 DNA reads TGTGCCAGCAGCTTGGTAACAGGGGGCGGCCCCACCACCTACAATGAGCAGTTCTTC. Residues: CASSLVTGGGPTTYNEQFF. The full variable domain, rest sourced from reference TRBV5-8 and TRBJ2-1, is EAGVTQSPTHLIKTRGQQATLRCSPISGHTSVYWYQQALGLGLQFLLWYDEGEERNRGNFPPRFSGRQFPNYSSELNVNALELEDSALYLCASSLVTGGGPTTYNEQFFGPGTRLTVL.

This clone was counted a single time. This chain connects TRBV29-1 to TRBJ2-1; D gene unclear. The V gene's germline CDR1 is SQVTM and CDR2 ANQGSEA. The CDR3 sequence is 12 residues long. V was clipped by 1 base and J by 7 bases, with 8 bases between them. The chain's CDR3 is CSVEVTRNEQFF. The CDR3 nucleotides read TGCAGCGTTGAAGTGACGCGGAATGAGCAGTTCTTC.

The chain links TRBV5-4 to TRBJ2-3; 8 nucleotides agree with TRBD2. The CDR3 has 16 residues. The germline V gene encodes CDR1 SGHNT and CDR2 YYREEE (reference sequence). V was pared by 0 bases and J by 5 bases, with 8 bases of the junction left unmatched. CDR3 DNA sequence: TGTGCCAGCAGCTTGGCCAGCGGGGGCCTGGGAGATACGCAGTATTTT. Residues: CASSLASGGLGDTQYF.

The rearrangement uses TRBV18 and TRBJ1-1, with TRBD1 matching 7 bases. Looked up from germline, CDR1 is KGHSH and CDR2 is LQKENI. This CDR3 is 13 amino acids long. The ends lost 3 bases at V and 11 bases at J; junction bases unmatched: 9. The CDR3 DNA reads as TGTGCCAGCTCACCCGGACAGGCCTGGGACGCTTTCTTT. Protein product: CASSPGQAWDAFF.

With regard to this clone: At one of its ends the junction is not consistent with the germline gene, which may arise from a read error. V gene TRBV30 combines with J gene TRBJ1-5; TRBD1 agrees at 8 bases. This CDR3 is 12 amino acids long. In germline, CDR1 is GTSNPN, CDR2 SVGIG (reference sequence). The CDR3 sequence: CAGRQGNQPQHF. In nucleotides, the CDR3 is TGTGCCGGGAGACAGGGGAATCAGCCCCAGCATTTT.

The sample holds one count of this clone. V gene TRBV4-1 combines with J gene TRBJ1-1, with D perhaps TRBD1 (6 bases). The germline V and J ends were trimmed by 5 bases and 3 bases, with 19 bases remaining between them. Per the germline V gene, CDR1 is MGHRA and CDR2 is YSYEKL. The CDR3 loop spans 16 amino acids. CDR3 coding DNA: TGCGCCAGCAGCGAAAGAGTACAGGGCCGGGACACTGAAGCTTTCTTT. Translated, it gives CASSERVQGRDTEAFF.